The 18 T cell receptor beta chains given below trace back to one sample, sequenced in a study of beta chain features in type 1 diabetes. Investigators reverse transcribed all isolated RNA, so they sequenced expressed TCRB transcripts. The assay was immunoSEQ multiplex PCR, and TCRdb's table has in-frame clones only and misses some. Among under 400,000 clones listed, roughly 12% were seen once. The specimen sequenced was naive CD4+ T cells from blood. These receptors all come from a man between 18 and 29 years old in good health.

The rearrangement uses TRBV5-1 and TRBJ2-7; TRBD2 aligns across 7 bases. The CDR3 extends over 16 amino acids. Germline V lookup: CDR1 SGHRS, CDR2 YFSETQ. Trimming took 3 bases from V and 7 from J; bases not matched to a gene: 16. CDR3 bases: TGCGCCAGCAGCTCCCCGGTTGGAGCGGGGTCTGGAGAGCAGTACTTC. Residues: CASSSPVGAGSGEQYF.

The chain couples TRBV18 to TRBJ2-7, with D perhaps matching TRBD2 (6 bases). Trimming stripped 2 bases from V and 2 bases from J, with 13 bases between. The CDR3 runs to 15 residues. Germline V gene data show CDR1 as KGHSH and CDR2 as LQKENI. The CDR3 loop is CASSPSGEPTYEQYF. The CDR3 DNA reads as TGTGCCAGCTCACCATCGGGGGAACCCACCTACGAGCAGTACTTC.

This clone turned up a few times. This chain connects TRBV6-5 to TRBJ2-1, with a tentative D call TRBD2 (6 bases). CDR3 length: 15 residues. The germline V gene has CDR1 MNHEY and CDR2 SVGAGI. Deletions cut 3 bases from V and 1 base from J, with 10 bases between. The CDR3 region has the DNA TGTGCCAGCAGTTATAGCGGCCCTTCCTACAATGAGCAGTTCTTC. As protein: CASSYSGPSYNEQFF.

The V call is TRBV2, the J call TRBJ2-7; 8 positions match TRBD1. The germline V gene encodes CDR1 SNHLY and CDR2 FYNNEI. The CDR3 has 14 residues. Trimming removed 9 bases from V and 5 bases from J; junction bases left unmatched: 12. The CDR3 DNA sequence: TGTGCCAGTAGAGGGAACAGGGGGAAAAACGAGCAGTACTTC. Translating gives CASRGNRGKNEQYF.

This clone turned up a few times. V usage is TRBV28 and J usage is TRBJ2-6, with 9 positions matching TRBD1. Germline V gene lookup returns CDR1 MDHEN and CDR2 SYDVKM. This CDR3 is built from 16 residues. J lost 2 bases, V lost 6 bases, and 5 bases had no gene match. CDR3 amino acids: CASRDTGGTGANVLTF. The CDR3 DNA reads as TGTGCCAGCAGGGATACAGGGGGCACTGGGGCCAACGTCCTGACTTTC.

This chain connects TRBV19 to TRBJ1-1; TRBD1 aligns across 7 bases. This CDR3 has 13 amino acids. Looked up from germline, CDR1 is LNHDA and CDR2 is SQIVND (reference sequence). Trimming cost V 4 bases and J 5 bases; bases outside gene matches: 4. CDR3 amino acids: CASSNTGETEAFF. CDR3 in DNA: TGTGCCAGTAGTAATACAGGGGAAACTGAAGCTTTCTTT.

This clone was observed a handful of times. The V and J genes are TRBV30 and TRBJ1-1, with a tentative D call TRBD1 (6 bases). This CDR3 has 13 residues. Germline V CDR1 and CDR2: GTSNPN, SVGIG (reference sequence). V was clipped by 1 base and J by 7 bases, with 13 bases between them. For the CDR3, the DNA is TGTGCCTGGAGTGGGGGGGGCCAAATTGAAGCTTTCTTT. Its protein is CAWSGGGQIEAFF.

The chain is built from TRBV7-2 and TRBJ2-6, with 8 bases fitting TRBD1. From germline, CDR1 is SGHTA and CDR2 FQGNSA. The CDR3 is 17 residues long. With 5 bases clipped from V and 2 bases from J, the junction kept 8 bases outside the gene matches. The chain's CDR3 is CASSPQQGVAGANVLTF. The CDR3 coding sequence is TGTGCCAGCAGCCCGCAACAGGGGGTCGCTGGGGCCAACGTCCTGACTTTC.

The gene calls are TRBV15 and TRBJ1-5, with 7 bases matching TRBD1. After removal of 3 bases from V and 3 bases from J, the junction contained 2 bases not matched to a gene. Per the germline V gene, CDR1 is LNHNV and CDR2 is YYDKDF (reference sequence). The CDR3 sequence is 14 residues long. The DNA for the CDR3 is TGTGCCACCAGCAGGGGGACAGCCAATCAGCCCCAGCATTTT. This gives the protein CATSRGTANQPQHF. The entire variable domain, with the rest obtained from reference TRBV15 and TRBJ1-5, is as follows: DAMVIQNPRYQVTQFGKPVTLSCSQTLNHNVMYWYQQKSSQAPKLLFHYYDKDFNNEADTPDNFQSRRPNTSFCFLDIRSPGLGDTAMYLCATSRGTANQPQHFGDGTRLSIL.

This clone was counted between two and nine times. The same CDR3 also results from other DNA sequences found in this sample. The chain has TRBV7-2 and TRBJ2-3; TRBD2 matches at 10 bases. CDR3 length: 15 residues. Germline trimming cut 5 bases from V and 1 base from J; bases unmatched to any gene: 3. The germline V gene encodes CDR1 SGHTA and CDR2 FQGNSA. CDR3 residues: CASSRTSGGTDTQYF. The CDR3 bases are TGTGCCAGCAGCCGGACTAGCGGAGGCACAGATACGCAGTATTTT. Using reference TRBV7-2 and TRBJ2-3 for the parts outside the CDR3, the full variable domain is GAGVSQSPSNKVTEKGKDVELRCDPISGHTALYWYRQSLGQGLEFLIYFQGNSAPDKSGLPSDRFSAERTGGSVSTLTIQRTQQEDSAVYLCASSRTSGGTDTQYFGPGTRLTVL.

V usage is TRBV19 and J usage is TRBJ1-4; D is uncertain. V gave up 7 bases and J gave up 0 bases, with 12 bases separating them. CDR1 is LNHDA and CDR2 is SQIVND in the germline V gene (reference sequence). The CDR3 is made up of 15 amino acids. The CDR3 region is CASTWARTTNEKLFF. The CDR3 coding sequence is TGTGCCAGTACCTGGGCTCGAACAACTAATGAAAAACTGTTTTTT.

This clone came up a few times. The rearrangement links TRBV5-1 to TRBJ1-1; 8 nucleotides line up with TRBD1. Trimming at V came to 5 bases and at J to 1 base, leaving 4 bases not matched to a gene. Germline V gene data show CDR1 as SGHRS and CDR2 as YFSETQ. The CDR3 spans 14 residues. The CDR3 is CASRTQGANTEAFF. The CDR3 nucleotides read TGCGCCAGCAGAACTCAGGGGGCGAACACTGAAGCTTTCTTT.

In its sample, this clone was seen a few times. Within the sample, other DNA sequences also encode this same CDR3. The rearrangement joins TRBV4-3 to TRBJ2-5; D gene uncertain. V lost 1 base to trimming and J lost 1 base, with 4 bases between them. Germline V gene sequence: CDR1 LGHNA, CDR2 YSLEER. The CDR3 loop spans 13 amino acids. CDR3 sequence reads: CASSQAVQETQYF. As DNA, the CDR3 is TGCGCCAGCAGCCAAGCGGTCCAAGAGACCCAGTACTTC.

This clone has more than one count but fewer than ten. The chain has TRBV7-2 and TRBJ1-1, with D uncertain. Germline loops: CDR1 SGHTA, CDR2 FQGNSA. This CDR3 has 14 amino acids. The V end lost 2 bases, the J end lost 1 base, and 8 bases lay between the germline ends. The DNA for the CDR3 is TGTGCCAGCAGCTTATTCCTCCCGAACACTGAAGCTTTCTTT. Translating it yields CASSLFLPNTEAFF.

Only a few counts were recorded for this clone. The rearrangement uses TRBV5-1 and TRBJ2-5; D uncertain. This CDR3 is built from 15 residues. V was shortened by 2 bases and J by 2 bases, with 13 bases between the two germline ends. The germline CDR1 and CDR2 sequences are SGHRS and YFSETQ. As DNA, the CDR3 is TGCGCCAGCAGCTTTCGCGGAGACGATCAAGAGACCCAGTACTTC. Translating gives CASSFRGDDQETQYF.

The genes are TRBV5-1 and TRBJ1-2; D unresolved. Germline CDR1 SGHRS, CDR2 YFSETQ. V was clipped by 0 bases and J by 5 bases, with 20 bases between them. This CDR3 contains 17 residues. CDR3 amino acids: CASSLVSYRASGYGYTF. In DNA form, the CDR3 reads TGCGCCAGCAGCTTGGTGTCATATCGGGCTTCGGGATATGGCTACACCTTC.

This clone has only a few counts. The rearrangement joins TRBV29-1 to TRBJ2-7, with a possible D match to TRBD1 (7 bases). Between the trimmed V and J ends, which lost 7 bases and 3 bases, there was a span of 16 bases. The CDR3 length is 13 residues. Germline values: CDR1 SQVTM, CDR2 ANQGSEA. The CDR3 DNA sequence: TGCAGCGCTAGGGGCAGGGGGGTCTACGAGCAGTACTTC. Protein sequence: CSARGRGVYEQYF.

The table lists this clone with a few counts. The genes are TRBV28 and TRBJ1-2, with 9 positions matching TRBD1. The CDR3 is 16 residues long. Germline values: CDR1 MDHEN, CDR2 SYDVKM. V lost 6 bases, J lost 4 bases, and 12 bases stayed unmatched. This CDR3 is CASRVLGTGYLYGYTF. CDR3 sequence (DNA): TGTGCCAGCAGAGTTTTAGGGACAGGGTACCTCTATGGCTACACCTTC.